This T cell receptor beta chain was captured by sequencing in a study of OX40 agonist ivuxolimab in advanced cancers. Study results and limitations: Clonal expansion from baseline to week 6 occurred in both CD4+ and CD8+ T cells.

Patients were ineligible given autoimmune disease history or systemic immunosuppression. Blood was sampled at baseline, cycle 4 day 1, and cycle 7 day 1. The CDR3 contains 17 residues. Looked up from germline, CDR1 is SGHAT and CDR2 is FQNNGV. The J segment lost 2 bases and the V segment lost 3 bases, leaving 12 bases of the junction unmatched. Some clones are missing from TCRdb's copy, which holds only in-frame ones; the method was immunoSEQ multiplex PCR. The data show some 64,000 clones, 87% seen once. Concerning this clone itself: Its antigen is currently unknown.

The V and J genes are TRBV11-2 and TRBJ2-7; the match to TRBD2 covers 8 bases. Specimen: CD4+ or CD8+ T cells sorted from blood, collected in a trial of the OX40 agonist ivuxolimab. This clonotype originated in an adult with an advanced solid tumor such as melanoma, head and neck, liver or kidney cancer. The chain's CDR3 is CASSFGWRGADAYEQYF. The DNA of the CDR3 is TGTGCCAGCAGCTTTGGTTGGCGGGGGGCCGATGCCTACGAGCAGTACTTC.